Below are 25 T cell receptor beta chains sequenced from a single sample in a study of shared clonotypes between healthy human individuals. Profiling relied on immunoSEQ multiplex PCR, and the TCRdb table lists in-frame clones only, not all of them. This table holds approximately 530,000 clones, approximately 94% found once. The sequenced material came from naive CD4+ T cells sorted from blood. Subset meaning: CD45RA+ positively selected. The receptors stem from a woman aged 25-40 years in good health.

In its sample, this clone was seen once. The chain is built from TRBV28 and TRBJ2-1; 12 bases align to TRBD1. Germline CDR1 MDHEN, CDR2 SYDVKM. The CDR3 runs to 16 residues. Trimming removed 5 bases from V and 8 bases from J; junction bases left unmatched: 10. Written as DNA, the CDR3 is TGTGCCAGCAGTGCTCAAGGGACAGGGGGCTTAGATGAGCAGTTCTTC. It yields the protein CASSAQGTGGLDEQFF.

On this clone itself: This sample also contains other DNA sequences that code for the same CDR3. The genes are TRBV19 and TRBJ1-1, with D unclear. CDR1 is LNHDA, CDR2 SQIVND, per germline (reference sequence). V dropped 3 bases and J dropped 3 bases, with 2 bases sitting between them. The CDR3 totals 11 residues. The CDR3 DNA follows: TGTGCCAGTAGTATTTACACTGAAGCTTTCTTT. This translates into CASSIYTEAFF.

V usage is TRBV27 and J usage is TRBJ1-3, with D possibly TRBD1 on 6 matching bases. V lost 6 bases to trimming and J lost 3 bases, with 12 bases between them. The CDR3 runs 14 residues. Germline CDR1 reads MNHEY; CDR2 reads SMNVEV (reference sequence). The CDR3 protein is CASSRGALGNTIYF. The CDR3, as DNA: TGTGCCAGCAGCCGGGGGGCCCTTGGAAACACCATATATTTT.

The V gene is TRBV6-1, the J gene TRBJ2-5; possible D gene TRBD1, 5 bases. The germline CDR1 and CDR2 sequences are MNHNS and SASEGT. CDR3 size: 13 residues. The V and J ends lost 3 bases and 1 base respectively, with 6 bases between them. CDR3 residues: CASSDQGQETQYF. The CDR3 DNA reads as TGTGCCAGCAGTGACCAGGGCCAAGAGACCCAGTACTTC.

The CDR3 reads CASRTPERGFSNYGYTF. The CDR3 DNA sequence: TGTGCCAGCAGGACACCGGAACGGGGTTTTTCTAACTATGGCTACACCTTC. J is TRBJ1-2 and V is TRBV28; no clear D gene. V was clipped by 6 bases and J by 0 bases, with 20 bases between them. This CDR3 spans 17 amino acids. Germline lookup yields CDR1 MDHEN and CDR2 SYDVKM.

The rearrangement links TRBV28 to TRBJ1-5, with TRBD1 matching 7 bases. Losses at the gene ends were 5 bases for V and 3 bases for J; bases not matched to a gene: 10. This CDR3 has 16 amino acids. Germline V gene sequence: CDR1 MDHEN, CDR2 SYDVKM. The DNA for the CDR3 is TGTGCCAGCAGTCACCAGACAGGGAGGTACAATCAGCCCCAGCATTTT. Translating gives CASSHQTGRYNQPQHF.

The chain joins TRBV18 to TRBJ1-1, with TRBD1 as a possible D gene (5 bases). This CDR3 is built from 16 residues. The V and J ends lost 2 bases and 1 base respectively, with 14 bases between them. Germline values: CDR1 KGHSH, CDR2 LQKENI. The chain's CDR3 is CASSPTQGSGNTEAFF. Here the CDR3 DNA reads TGTGCCAGCTCACCAACCCAGGGATCAGGGAACACTGAAGCTTTCTTT.

The chain carries TRBV5-1 and TRBJ2-1; maybe TRBD2 (6 bases). Germline values: CDR1 SGHRS, CDR2 YFSETQ. The CDR3 totals 14 residues. Trimming took off 2 bases at V and 7 bases at J, with 13 bases between the two ends. CDR3 loop: CASSLGLAKNEQFF. The CDR3 DNA follows: TGCGCCAGCAGCTTAGGGCTAGCGAAAAATGAGCAGTTCTTC.

This chain connects TRBV4-1 to TRBJ2-5, with D perhaps TRBD1 (6 bases). CDR1 is MGHRA and CDR2 is YSYEKL in the germline V gene. V was cut by 1 base and J by 4 bases, with 13 bases left in between. The CDR3 runs 15 residues. Here the CDR3 DNA reads TGCGCCAGCAGCCAAGGCAGGGGAAGTATAGAGACCCAGTACTTC. The encoded protein is CASSQGRGSIETQYF.

The chain links TRBV7-9 to TRBJ2-7; no firm D call. The germline V and J ends were trimmed by 1 base and 0 bases, with 10 bases remaining between them. In germline, CDR1 is SEHNR, CDR2 FQNEAQ (reference sequence). The CDR3 loop spans 15 amino acids. The CDR3 coding sequence is TGTGCCAGCAGCTTAGACCCCGAGGACTCCTACGAGCAGTACTTC. This encodes CASSLDPEDSYEQYF. Full variable domain (remainder filled in from reference TRBV7-9 and TRBJ2-7): DTGVSQNPRHKITKRGQNVTFRCDPISEHNRLYWYRQTLGQGPEFLTYFQNEAQLEKSRLLSDRFSAERPKGSFSTLEIQRTEQGDSAMYLCASSLDPEDSYEQYFGPGTRLTVT.

V usage is TRBV28 and J usage is TRBJ1-2; TRBD1 matches at 7 bases. This CDR3 has 13 amino acids. The ends lost 5 bases at V and 6 bases at J; junction bases unmatched: 6. Germline V gene lookup returns CDR1 MDHEN and CDR2 SYDVKM. CDR3 in amino acids: CASSPDRVNGYTF. The CDR3 DNA sequence: TGTGCCAGCAGTCCCGACAGGGTCAATGGCTACACCTTC.

CDR3 residues: CASSIITPRQSRANVLTF. CDR3 DNA: TGTGCCAGCAGTATTATTACGCCACGACAAAGTCGGGCCAACGTCCTGACTTTC. This chain links TRBV6-9 with TRBJ2-6; D gene unclear. V lost 5 bases, J lost 5 bases, and 22 bases lay in between. This CDR3 spans 18 amino acids. Germline-derived CDR1 and CDR2 are MNHGY and SVAAGI.

The CDR3 sequence is CAWSRLLGGEQYF. The CDR3 nucleotides are TGTGCCTGGAGTCGATTATTGGGGGGAGAGCAGTACTTC. This chain joins TRBV30 and TRBJ2-7; a weak D match, TRBD2 (6 bases). Germline-derived CDR1 and CDR2 are GTSNPN and SVGIG (reference sequence). CDR3 length: 13 amino acids. Trimming cost V 2 bases and J 7 bases, with 15 bases left between them. Full variable domain (remainder filled in from reference TRBV30 and TRBJ2-7): SQTIHQWPATLVQPVGSPLSLECTVEGTSNPNLYWYRQAAGRGLQLLFYSVGIGQISSEVPQNLSASRPQDRQFILSSKKLLLSDSGFYLCAWSRLLGGEQYFGPGTRLTVT.

This clone was detected only a few times. This chain's CDR3 is CASFLYEQYF. The CDR3, as DNA: TGTGCCAGCTTCCTCTACGAGCAGTACTTC. The chain is built from TRBV27 and TRBJ2-7; D call uncertain. The CDR3 spans 10 residues. CDR1 and CDR2 from the germline V gene are MNHEY and SMNVEV (reference sequence). The V end was cut by 8 bases, the J end by 3 bases, with 5 bases between.

The gene calls are TRBV27 and TRBJ2-1, with D perhaps given as TRBD1 or TRBD2 (5 bases each). This CDR3 has 16 residues. Germline lookup yields CDR1 MNHEY and CDR2 SMNVEV (reference sequence). Deletions cut 4 bases from V and 3 bases from J, with 16 bases between. CDR3 in DNA: TGTGCCAGCAGTTCCTCTCGTGGGACGAACTACAATGAGCAGTTCTTC. Translated, it gives CASSSSRGTNYNEQFF.

J is TRBJ2-3 and V is TRBV6-5; 7 bases map to TRBD2. The length of the CDR3 is 13 residues. Germline loops: CDR1 MNHEY, CDR2 SVGAGI. V shed 10 bases and J 2 bases; nucleotides not matched to a gene: 6. The CDR3 DNA follows: TGTGCCACCTATCTAGCGGACACAGATACGCAGTATTTT. Its protein is CATYLADTDTQYF.

The chain couples TRBV5-1 to TRBJ1-1; D is perhaps TRBD1 (5 bases). Germline V gene sequence: CDR1 SGHRS, CDR2 YFSETQ. This CDR3 has 14 amino acids. V shed 5 bases and J shed 1 base, with 12 bases lying between them. The CDR3 sequence: CASSFPGTNTEAFF. The DNA for the CDR3 is TGCGCCAGCAGTTTCCCGGGGACGAACACTGAAGCTTTCTTT.

This clone was counted a single time. At one boundary the junction diverges from the germline segment, which might be a read error. This chain uses TRBV28 with TRBJ2-2; 10 nucleotides align to TRBD2. Germline CDR1 is MDHEN and CDR2 is SYDVKM. The length of the CDR3 is 15 residues. The CDR3: CASSLTSGNAGELFF. The CDR3 region has the DNA TGTGCCAGCAGTTTAACTAGCGGGAACGCCGGGGAGCTGTTTTTT.

This chain uses TRBV6-5 with TRBJ2-2; D uncertain. V gave up 0 bases and J gave up 7 bases, with 9 bases separating them. Germline CDR1 and CDR2: MNHEY and SVGAGI. The CDR3 spans 14 residues. The CDR3 region has the DNA TGTGCCAGCAGTTACTCCCCAGGCGACGGGGAGCTGTTTTTT. Translated: CASSYSPGDGELFF.

The DNA for the CDR3 is TGTGCCAGCAGCTTGGGGTACCACCAAGAGACCCAGTACTTC. Its protein is CASSLGYHQETQYF. The rearrangement uses TRBV5-8 and TRBJ2-5; no definite D call. Trimming cost V 0 bases and J 0 bases, with 6 bases left between them. CDR1 and CDR2 (germline): SGHTS, YDEGEE. This CDR3 comprises 14 residues.

This rearrangement joins TRBV19 to TRBJ1-2; D perhaps matches TRBD1 (6 bases). The V end lost 10 bases, the J end lost 7 bases, and 22 bases lay between the germline ends. The CDR3 extends over 14 amino acids. Germline V gives CDR1 LNHDA, CDR2 SQIVND (reference sequence). CDR3 in amino acids: CATEKRTATVGYTF. CDR3 in DNA: TGTGCCACTGAGAAAAGGACAGCGACGGTTGGCTACACCTTC.

This sequence joins TRBV18 and TRBJ1-2; perhaps TRBD1 as D (6 bases). V was shortened by 5 bases and J by 4 bases, with 14 bases between the two germline ends. Germline V gene sequence: CDR1 KGHSH, CDR2 LQKENI. The CDR3 runs to 14 residues. The chain's CDR3 is CASSGGQPGYGYTF. The CDR3 region has the DNA TGTGCCAGCTCAGGGGGACAACCGGGCTATGGCTACACCTTC.

The chain couples TRBV5-4 to TRBJ1-1; 8 bases are shared with TRBD1. This CDR3 has 14 residues. Trimming cost V 0 bases and J 3 bases; bases outside gene matches: 1. The germline V gene has CDR1 SGHNT and CDR2 YYREEE (reference sequence). CDR3 in DNA: TGTGCCAGCAGCTTGGTGGACAGGGACACTGAAGCTTTCTTT. This sequence encodes CASSLVDRDTEAFF.

This sequence joins TRBV14 and TRBJ2-3; a possible D gene is TRBD2 (6 bases). CDR1 is SGHDN and CDR2 is FVKESK in the germline V gene. The germline V and J ends were trimmed by 1 base and 6 bases, with 14 bases remaining between them. The CDR3 is 15 residues long. The CDR3 loop is CASSQGLGVRDTQYF. The DNA for the CDR3 is TGTGCCAGCAGCCAAGGACTAGGTGTTCGGGATACGCAGTATTTT.

The chain's CDR3 is CASSFRDDTEAFF. The CDR3 nucleotides are TGTGCCAGCAGTTTCAGGGATGACACTGAAGCTTTCTTT. This chain joins TRBV28 and TRBJ1-1, with D possibly matching TRBD1 (5 bases). Germline V lookup: CDR1 MDHEN, CDR2 SYDVKM. The V gene lost 3 bases and the J gene lost 3 bases, with 8 bases spanning the gap. The CDR3 loop spans 13 amino acids.